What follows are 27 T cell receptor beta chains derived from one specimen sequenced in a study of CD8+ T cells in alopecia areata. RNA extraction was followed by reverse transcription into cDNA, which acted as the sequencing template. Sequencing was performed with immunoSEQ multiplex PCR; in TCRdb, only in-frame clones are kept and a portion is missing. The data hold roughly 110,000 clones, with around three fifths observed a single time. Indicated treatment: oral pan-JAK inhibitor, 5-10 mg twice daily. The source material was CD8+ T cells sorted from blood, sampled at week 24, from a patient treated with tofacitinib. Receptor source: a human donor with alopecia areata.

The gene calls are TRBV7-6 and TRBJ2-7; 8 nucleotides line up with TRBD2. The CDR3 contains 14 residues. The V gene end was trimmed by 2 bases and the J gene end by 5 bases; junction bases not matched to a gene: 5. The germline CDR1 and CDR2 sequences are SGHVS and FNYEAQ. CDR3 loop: CASSLREGLDEQYF. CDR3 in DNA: TGTGCCAGCAGCTTACGGGAGGGGCTGGACGAGCAGTACTTC.

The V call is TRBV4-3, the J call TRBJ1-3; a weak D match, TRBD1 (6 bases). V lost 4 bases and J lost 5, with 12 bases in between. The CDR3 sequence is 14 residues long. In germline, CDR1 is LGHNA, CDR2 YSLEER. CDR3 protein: CASSPGDGRNTIYF. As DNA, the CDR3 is TGCGCCAGCAGCCCAGGGGACGGACGAAACACCATATATTTT.

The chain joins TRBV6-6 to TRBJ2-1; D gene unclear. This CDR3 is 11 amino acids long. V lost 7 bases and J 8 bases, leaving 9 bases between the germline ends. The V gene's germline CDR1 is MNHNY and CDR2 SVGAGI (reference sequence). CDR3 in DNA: TGTGCCAGCATGCGCACCGATGAGCAGTTCTTC. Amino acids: CASMRTDEQFF.

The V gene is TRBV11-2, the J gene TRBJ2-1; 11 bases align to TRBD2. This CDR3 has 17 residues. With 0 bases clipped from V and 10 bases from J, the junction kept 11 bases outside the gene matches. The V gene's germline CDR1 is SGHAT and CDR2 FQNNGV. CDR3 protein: CASSLDLAGGIRREQFF. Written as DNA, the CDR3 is TGTGCCAGCAGCTTAGATTTAGCGGGGGGGATTCGAAGGGAGCAGTTCTTC.

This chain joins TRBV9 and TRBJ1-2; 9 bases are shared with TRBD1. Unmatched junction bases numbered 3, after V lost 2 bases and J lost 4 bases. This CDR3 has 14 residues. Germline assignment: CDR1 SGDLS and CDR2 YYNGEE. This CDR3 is CASSVQQGAYGYTF. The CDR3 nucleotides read TGTGCCAGCAGCGTTCAACAGGGGGCCTATGGCTACACCTTC. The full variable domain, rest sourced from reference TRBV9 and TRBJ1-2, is DSGVTQTPKHLITATGQRVTLRCSPRSGDLSVYWYQQSLDQGLQFLIQYYNGEERAKGNILERFSAQQFPDLHSELNLSSLELGDSALYFCASSVQQGAYGYTFGSGTRLTVV.

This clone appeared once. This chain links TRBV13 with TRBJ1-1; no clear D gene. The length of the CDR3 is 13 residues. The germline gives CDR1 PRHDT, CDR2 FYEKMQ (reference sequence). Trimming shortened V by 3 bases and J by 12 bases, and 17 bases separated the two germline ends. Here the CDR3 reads CASSFLMEGKTFF. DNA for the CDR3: TGTGCCAGCAGCTTTTTGATGGAGGGAAAAACTTTCTTT.

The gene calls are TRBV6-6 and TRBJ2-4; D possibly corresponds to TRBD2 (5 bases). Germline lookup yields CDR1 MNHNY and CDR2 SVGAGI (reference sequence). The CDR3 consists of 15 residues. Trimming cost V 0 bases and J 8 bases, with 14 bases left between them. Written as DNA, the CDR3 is TGTGCCAGCAGTTACTCGAACGGGGTTAAGGACATTCAGTACTTC. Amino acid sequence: CASSYSNGVKDIQYF.

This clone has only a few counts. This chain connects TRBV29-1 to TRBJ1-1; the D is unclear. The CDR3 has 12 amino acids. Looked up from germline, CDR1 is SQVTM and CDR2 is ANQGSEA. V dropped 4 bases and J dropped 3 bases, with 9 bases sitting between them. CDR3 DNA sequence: TGCAGCGTTGTGGGGAGGCACACTGAAGCTTTCTTT. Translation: CSVVGRHTEAFF.

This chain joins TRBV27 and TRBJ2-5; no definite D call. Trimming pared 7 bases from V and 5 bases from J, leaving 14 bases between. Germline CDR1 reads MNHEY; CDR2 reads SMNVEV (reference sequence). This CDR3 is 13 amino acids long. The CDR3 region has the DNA TGTGCCAGCAAGCCCCATTCCGGTGAGACCCAGTACTTC. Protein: CASKPHSGETQYF.

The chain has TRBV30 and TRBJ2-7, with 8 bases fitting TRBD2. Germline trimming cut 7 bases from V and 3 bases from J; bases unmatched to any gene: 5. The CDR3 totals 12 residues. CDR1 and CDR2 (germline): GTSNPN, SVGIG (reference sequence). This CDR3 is CAFERGLYEQYF. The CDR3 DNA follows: TGTGCCTTTGAGCGGGGGCTCTACGAGCAGTACTTC.

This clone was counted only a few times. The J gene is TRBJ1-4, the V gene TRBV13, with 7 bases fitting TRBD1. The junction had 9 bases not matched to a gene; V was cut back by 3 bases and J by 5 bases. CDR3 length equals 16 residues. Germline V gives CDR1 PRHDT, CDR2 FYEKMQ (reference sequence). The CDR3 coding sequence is TGTGCCAGCAGCTTTAAACGGACAGGAAAGAATGAAAAACTGTTTTTT. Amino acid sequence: CASSFKRTGKNEKLFF.

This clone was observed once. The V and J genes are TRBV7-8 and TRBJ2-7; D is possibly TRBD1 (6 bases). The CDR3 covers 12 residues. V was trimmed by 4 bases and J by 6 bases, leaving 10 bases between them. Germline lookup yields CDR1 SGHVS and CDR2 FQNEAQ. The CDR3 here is CASSSRTVEQYF. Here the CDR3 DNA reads TGTGCCAGCAGCTCCCGGACAGTCGAGCAGTACTTC.

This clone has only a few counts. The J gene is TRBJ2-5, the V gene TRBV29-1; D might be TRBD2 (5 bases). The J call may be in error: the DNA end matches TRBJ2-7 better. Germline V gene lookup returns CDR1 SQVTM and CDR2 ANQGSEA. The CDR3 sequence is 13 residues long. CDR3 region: CSVVGEPNYEQYF. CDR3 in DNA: TGCAGCGTTGTGGGAGAGCCCAACTACGAGCAGTACTTC.

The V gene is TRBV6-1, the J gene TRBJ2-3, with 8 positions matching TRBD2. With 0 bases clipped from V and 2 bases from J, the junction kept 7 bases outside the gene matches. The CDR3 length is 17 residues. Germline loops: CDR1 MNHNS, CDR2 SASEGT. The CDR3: CASSEAGAGGPTDTQYF. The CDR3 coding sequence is TGTGCCAGCAGTGAAGCCGGGGCGGGGGGCCCCACAGATACGCAGTATTTT.

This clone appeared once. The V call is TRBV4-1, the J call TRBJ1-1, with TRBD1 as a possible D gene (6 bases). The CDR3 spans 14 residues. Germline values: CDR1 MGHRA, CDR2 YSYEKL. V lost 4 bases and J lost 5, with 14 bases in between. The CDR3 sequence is CASSPPHRVTEAFF. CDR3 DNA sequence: TGCGCCAGCAGCCCTCCCCACAGGGTGACTGAAGCTTTCTTT.

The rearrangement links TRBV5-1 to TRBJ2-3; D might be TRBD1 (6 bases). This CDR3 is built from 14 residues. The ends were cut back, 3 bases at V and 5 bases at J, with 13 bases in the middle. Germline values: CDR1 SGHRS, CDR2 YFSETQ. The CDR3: CASSSDTGLDTQYF. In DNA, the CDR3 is TGCGCCAGCAGCTCAGACACAGGGTTAGATACGCAGTATTTT.

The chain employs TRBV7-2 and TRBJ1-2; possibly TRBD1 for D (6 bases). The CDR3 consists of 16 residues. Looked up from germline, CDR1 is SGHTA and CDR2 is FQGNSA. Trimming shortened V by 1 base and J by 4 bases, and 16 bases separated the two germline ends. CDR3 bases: TGTGCCAGCAGCTTAGGAAGGGGGTCAGGACTCTATGGCTACACCTTC. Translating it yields CASSLGRGSGLYGYTF.

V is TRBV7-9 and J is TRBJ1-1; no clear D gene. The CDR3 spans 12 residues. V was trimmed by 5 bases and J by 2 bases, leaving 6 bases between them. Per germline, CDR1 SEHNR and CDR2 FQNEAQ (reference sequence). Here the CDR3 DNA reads TGTGCCAGCAGCCGAGGAAACACTGAAGCTTTCTTT. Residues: CASSRGNTEAFF.

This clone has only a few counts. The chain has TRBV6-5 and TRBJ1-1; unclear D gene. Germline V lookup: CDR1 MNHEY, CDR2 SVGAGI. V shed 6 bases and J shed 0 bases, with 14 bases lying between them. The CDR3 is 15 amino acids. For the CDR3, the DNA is TGTGCCAGCAGCACCGGGGAGAGCCTGAACACTGAAGCTTTCTTT. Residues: CASSTGESLNTEAFF.

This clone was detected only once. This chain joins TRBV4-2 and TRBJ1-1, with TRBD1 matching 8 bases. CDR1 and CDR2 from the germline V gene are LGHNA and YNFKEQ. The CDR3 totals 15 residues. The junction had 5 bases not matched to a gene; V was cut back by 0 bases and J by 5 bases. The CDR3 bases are TGTGCCAGCAGCCAAGACCACAGGGGGTTGACTGAAGCTTTCTTT. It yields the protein CASSQDHRGLTEAFF.

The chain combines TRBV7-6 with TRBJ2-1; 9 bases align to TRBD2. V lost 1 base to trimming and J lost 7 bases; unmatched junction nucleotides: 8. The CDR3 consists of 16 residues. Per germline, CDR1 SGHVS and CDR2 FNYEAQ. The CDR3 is CASSLGGLALGNEQFF. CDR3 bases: TGTGCCAGCAGCTTAGGGGGACTAGCTTTGGGAAATGAGCAGTTCTTC.

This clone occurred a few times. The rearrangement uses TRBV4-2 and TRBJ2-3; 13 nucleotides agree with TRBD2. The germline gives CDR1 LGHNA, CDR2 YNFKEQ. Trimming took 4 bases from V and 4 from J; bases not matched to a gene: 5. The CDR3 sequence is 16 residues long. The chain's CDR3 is CASSLGTSGEPDTQYF. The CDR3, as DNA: TGTGCCAGCAGCCTAGGGACTAGCGGGGAACCAGATACGCAGTATTTT.

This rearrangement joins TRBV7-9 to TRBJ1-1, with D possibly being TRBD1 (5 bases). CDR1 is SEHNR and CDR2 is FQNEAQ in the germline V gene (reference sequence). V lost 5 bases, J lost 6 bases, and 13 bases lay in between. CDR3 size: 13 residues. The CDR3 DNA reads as TGTGCCAGCAGCCGGGGCCGAGGCCCTGAAGCTTTCTTT. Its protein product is CASSRGRGPEAFF.

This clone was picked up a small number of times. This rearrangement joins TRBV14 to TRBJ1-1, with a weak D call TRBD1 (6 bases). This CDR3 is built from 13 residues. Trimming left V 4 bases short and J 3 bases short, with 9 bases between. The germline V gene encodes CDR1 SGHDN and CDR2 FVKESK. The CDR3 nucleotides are TGTGCCAGCAGCCGAGGGGGGGACACTGAAGCTTTCTTT. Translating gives CASSRGGDTEAFF.

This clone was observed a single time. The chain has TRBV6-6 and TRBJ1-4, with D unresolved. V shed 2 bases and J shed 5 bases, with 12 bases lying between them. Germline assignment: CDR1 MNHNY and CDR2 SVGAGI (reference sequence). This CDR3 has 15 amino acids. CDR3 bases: TGTGCCAGCAGTTACAAGGGCAGGAACAATGAAAAACTGTTTTTT. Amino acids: CASSYKGRNNEKLFF.

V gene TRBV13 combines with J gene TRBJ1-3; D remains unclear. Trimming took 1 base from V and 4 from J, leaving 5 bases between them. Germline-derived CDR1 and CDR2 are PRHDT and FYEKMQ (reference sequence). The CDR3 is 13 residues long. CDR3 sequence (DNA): TGTGCCAGCAGCTTAGACCGAGGAAACACCATATATTTT. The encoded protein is CASSLDRGNTIYF.

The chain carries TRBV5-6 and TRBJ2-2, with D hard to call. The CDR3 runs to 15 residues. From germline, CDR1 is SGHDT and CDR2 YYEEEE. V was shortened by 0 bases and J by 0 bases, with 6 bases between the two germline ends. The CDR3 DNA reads TGTGCCAGCAGCTTGGAACAGTCGAACACCGGGGAGCTGTTTTTT. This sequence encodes CASSLEQSNTGELFF.